This is a list of T cell receptor beta chains from one sample in a study of shared clonotypes between healthy human individuals. Sequencing was performed with immunoSEQ multiplex PCR; in TCRdb, only in-frame clones are kept and a portion is missing. In the table there are just over 2,000,000 clones, 85% to 95% of which are singletons. Material for sequencing was naive CD4+ T cells sorted from blood. Receptors were obtained from a man aged 18 to 29 in good health. Both conserved end residues are part of each CDR3. The D gene is left open where the match is weak. Rows may omit the clone size; those that give it use once, few, many or a size class.

cdr3_nt: TGCGCCAGCAGCTCCACTATCGAGCAGTACTTC
cdr3_aa: CASSSTIEQYF
v_call: TRBV5-1
d_call: NA
j_call: TRBJ2-7
clone_size: NA
cdr3_length: 11

cdr3_nt: TGTGCCAGCAGCCCAAGTCCGAGCCCGAATGGGAACACCATATATTTT
cdr3_aa: CASSPSPSPNGNTIYF
v_call: TRBV5-5
d_call: NA
j_call: TRBJ1-3
clone_size: NA
cdr3_length: 16

cdr3_nt: TGTGCCAGCAGTTACTCGAGATCGCAGGGGAGCACTGAAGCTTTCTTT
cdr3_aa: CASSYSRSQGSTEAFF
v_call: TRBV6-5
d_call: NA
j_call: TRBJ1-1
clone_size: NA
cdr3_length: 16

cdr3_nt: TGTGCCAGCAGCCGCGGCCGGGGGGAAAACATTCAGTACTTC
cdr3_aa: CASSRGRGENIQYF
v_call: TRBV6-5
d_call: TRBD2
j_call: TRBJ2-4
clone_size: NA
cdr3_length: 14

cdr3_nt: TGTGCCAGCTCACCAAGCGTAAAGGGCTTGGTCACTGAAGCTTTCTTT
cdr3_aa: CASSPSVKGLVTEAFF
v_call: TRBV18
d_call: NA
j_call: TRBJ1-1
clone_size: NA
cdr3_length: 16

cdr3_nt: TGTGCCAGCAGCAAACCCGCCGGGAAGAACACCGGGGAGCTGTTTTTT
cdr3_aa: CASSKPAGKNTGELFF
v_call: TRBV5-4
d_call: NA
j_call: TRBJ2-2
clone_size: once
cdr3_length: 16

cdr3_nt: TGTGCCAGCAGGGGTGTCGGGAAGAGCAATCAGCCCCAGCATTTT
cdr3_aa: CASRGVGKSNQPQHF
v_call: TRBV28
d_call: NA
j_call: TRBJ1-5
clone_size: NA
cdr3_length: 15

cdr3_nt: TGTGCCAGCAGGGGGGGACTAGCGGGCTACAATGAGCAGTTCTTC
cdr3_aa: CASRGGLAGYNEQFF
v_call: TRBV6-1
d_call: TRBD2
j_call: TRBJ2-1
clone_size: once
cdr3_length: 15

cdr3_nt: TGTGCCAGCAGCTTAGAGGCCTTGGGGACTACTTACAATGAGCAGTTCTTC
cdr3_aa: CASSLEALGTTYNEQFF
v_call: TRBV13
d_call: TRBD2
j_call: TRBJ2-1
clone_size: NA
cdr3_length: 17

cdr3_nt: TGCGCCAGCAGCCAGGATCCAGGGTTACCTGAAGCTTTCTTT
cdr3_aa: CASSQDPGLPEAFF
v_call: TRBV4-3
d_call: NA
j_call: TRBJ1-1
clone_size: NA
cdr3_length: 14

cdr3_nt: TGCGCCAGCAGCCAAGAAACAGGGACCTTCTCTGGGGCCAACGTCCTGACTTTC
cdr3_aa: CASSQETGTFSGANVLTF
v_call: TRBV4-3
d_call: NA
j_call: TRBJ2-6
clone_size: once
cdr3_length: 18

cdr3_nt: TGTGCCAGCTCACCACCATCCCAATCCGATGAGCAGTTCTTC
cdr3_aa: CASSPPSQSDEQFF
v_call: TRBV18
d_call: NA
j_call: TRBJ2-1
clone_size: NA
cdr3_length: 14

cdr3_nt: TGCGCCAGCAGCAGGACCGGGACAGGGGGTCCCGAGCAGTACTTC
cdr3_aa: CASSRTGTGGPEQYF
v_call: TRBV5-1
d_call: TRBD1
j_call: TRBJ2-7
clone_size: NA
cdr3_length: 15

cdr3_nt: TGTGCCGGGCGGCAGGGTGGAAACACCATATATTTT
cdr3_aa: CAGRQGGNTIYF
v_call: TRBV2
d_call: NA
j_call: TRBJ1-3
clone_size: NA
cdr3_length: 12

cdr3_nt: TGTGCCAGCACCCTAGCGGGAGGCCGTGTGCACGAGCAGTACTTC
cdr3_aa: CASTLAGGRVHEQYF
v_call: TRBV2
d_call: TRBD2
j_call: TRBJ2-7
clone_size: NA
cdr3_length: 15

cdr3_nt: TGTGCCTGGAGTGTAGACACTGAAGCTTTCTTT
cdr3_aa: CAWSVDTEAFF
v_call: TRBV30
d_call: NA
j_call: TRBJ1-1
clone_size: few
cdr3_length: 11

cdr3_nt: TGTGCCAGAAGCTTGGGTGGCGGGAGCATCTACGAGCAGTACTTC
cdr3_aa: CARSLGGGSIYEQYF
v_call: TRBV5-3
d_call: TRBD2
j_call: TRBJ2-7
clone_size: once
cdr3_length: 15

cdr3_nt: TGTGCCAGCAGTGCTTCGGTCGGGAGCACAGATACGCAGTATTTT
cdr3_aa: CASSASVGSTDTQYF
v_call: TRBV6-1
d_call: NA
j_call: TRBJ2-3
clone_size: NA
cdr3_length: 15

cdr3_nt: TGTGCCAGTAGTGGGACTAGCGGTTACAATGAGCAGTTCTTC
cdr3_aa: CASSGTSGYNEQFF
v_call: TRBV19
d_call: TRBD2
j_call: TRBJ2-1
clone_size: NA
cdr3_length: 14

cdr3_nt: TGTGCCAGCACCCTAGGGTTTGCCTACGAGCAGTACTTC
cdr3_aa: CASTLGFAYEQYF
v_call: TRBV28
d_call: NA
j_call: TRBJ2-7
clone_size: NA
cdr3_length: 13

cdr3_nt: TGTGCCAGCAGTCCGACAGGGCGTTCCCTCCACTTT
cdr3_aa: CASSPTGRSLHF
v_call: TRBV28
d_call: TRBD1
j_call: TRBJ1-6
clone_size: NA
cdr3_length: 12

cdr3_nt: TGTGCCTGGAGGCCCGGCCAGGGCTCCTACGAGCAGTACTTC
cdr3_aa: CAWRPGQGSYEQYF
v_call: TRBV30
d_call: NA
j_call: TRBJ2-7
clone_size: NA
cdr3_length: 14

cdr3_nt: TGCGCCAGCAGCCGGACTAGCGGGGGGGCTGAAGATACGCAGTATTTT
cdr3_aa: CASSRTSGGAEDTQYF
v_call: TRBV4-1
d_call: TRBD2
j_call: TRBJ2-3
clone_size: NA
cdr3_length: 16

cdr3_nt: TGTGCCAGCAGTGAAGGGACAAGGAATCAGCCCCAGCATTTT
cdr3_aa: CASSEGTRNQPQHF
v_call: TRBV2
d_call: NA
j_call: TRBJ1-5
clone_size: NA
cdr3_length: 14